The 11 T cell receptor beta chains below all came from one sample that was sequenced in a study of CXCR3-negative and CXCR3-positive naive CD8 T cells. The study's findings and limits: For CXCR3-positive naive cells, TRB CDR3s were more hydrophobic than those of CXCR3-negative naive cells.

cDNA libraries for TRB were generated by 5' RACE incorporating UMI labels. Following a re-call of the 5' RACE reads, TCRdb has one entry per CDR3 protein and lacks DNA. Its table lists approximately 130,000 distinct CDR3 sequences. No antigens are known for them. What was sequenced was naive CXCR3+ CD8+ T cells from blood. Subset indicated: CD45RO-CCR7+CD27+CD95- naive CD8+ T cells expressing CXCR3 (TNR3+). These receptor sequences come from a human donor in good health. Some clones in this sample may be carry-over from other donors' samples.

This chain joins TRBV7-2 and TRBJ1-2; with no DNA, the TCRdb D assignment of TRBD1 cannot be verified. This CDR3 is 14 amino acids long. The germline V gene encodes CDR1 SGHTA and CDR2 FQGNSA. The CDR3 protein is CASSGTGVINGYTF.

The chain is built from TRBV23-1 and TRBJ1-1. TRBV23-1 is filed as an ORF, its function uncertain. The CDR3 is 13 amino acids. CDR3 region: CASNGEGSTEAFF.

The rearrangement uses TRBV12-3 or TRBV12-4 and TRBJ2-1; TCRdb reports TRBD1, a call that lacks DNA to check it against. This CDR3 comprises 14 residues. CDR3 protein: CASSLEGNDNEQFF.

The chain joins TRBV7-6 to TRBJ2-5; there is no DNA to check the TCRdb D call of TRBD2. CDR1 and CDR2 (germline): SGHVS, FNYEAQ. The CDR3 sequence is 20 residues long. CDR3 protein: CASSLAPVLAGGPGKETQYF.

The chain carries TRBV2 and TRBJ2-7; TCRdb's D call, TRBD2, is unchecked because there is no DNA. This CDR3 is 11 amino acids long. Germline V gives CDR1 SNHLY, CDR2 FYNNEI. Here the CDR3 reads CASRVLDEQYF.

The genes are TRBV7-3 and TRBJ2-2; TCRdb reports TRBD1, a call that lacks DNA to check it against. The CDR3 runs to 16 residues. Looked up from germline, CDR1 is SGHTA and CDR2 is FQGTGA. The CDR3 loop reads CASNRDGGGNTGELFF.

This chain joins TRBV12-3 or TRBV12-4 and TRBJ2-5; TCRdb calls TRBD1, which cannot be checked without DNA. The CDR3 is 14 residues long. CDR3 in amino acids: CASSRGQSQETQYF.

This chain connects TRBV28 to TRBJ1-1; TCRdb reports TRBD1, a call that lacks DNA to check it against. The CDR3 contains 16 residues. Looked up from germline, CDR1 is MDHEN and CDR2 is SYDVKM. CDR3 sequence reads: CASSGTLRGPGTEAFF.

CDR3 in amino acids: CASSYSIRGDNYGYTF. J is TRBJ1-2 and V is TRBV6-6; the TRBD1 assignment by TCRdb is unverifiable without DNA. The V gene's germline CDR1 is MNHNY and CDR2 SVGAGI (reference sequence). The CDR3 covers 16 residues.

The chain couples TRBV19 to TRBJ2-2; TCRdb returns TRBD1, unconfirmable since there is no DNA. CDR3 length equals 13 residues. Germline CDR1 is LNHDA and CDR2 is SQIVND (reference sequence). CDR3 region: CASSFGQLRELFF.

The chain's CDR3 is CASSLDNYGYTF. The V and J genes are TRBV7-9 and TRBJ1-2. The CDR3 has 12 residues. Per the germline V gene, CDR1 is SEHNR and CDR2 is FQNEAQ (reference sequence).